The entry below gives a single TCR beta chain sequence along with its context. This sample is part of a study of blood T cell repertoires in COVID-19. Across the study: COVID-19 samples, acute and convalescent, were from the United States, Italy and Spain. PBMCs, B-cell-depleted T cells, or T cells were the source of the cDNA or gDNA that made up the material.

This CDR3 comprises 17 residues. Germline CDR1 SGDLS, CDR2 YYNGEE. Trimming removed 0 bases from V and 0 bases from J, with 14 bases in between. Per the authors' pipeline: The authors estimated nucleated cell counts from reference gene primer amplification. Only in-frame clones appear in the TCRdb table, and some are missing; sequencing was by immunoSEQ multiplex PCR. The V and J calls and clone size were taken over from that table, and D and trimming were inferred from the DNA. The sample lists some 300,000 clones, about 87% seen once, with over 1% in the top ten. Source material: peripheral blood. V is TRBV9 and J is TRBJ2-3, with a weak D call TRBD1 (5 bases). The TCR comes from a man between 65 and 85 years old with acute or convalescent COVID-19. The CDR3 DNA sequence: TGTGCCAGCAGCGTAGGGCACAGGCCCTTAAGCACAGATACGCAGTATTTT. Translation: CASSVGHRPLSTDTQYF.